This is a list of T cell receptor beta chains from one sample in a study of siplizumab effects on memory and regulatory T cells. The assay was immunoSEQ multiplex PCR, and TCRdb's table has in-frame clones only and misses some. The table shows around 100,000 clones, with about nine tenths occurring only once. The sequenced material came from CD4+ T cells sorted from blood. The receptors originated from a human donor in good health. The CDR3 runs from the conserved cysteine through the conserved F or W. The order of the fields is V gene, clone size, D gene, J gene, CDR3 protein, CDR3 DNA. The D gene is left open where the match is weak. Some rows mark clone size as missing; the rest say once, few, many or name a class of expanded clone.

>TRBV11-2|NA|NA|TRBJ1-2
CASSLDGEGPYGYTF
TGTGCCAGCAGCTTAGATGGGGAGGGACCTTATGGCTACACCTTC
>TRBV6-4|NA|NA|TRBJ1-1
CASRVDRNTEAFF
TGTGCCAGCAGAGTGGACAGGAACACTGAAGCTTTCTTT
>TRBV25-1|once|NA|TRBJ2-2
CASSDPGRGLAGELFF
TGTGCCAGCAGTGACCCGGGAAGGGGGTTAGCCGGGGAGCTGTTTTTT
>TRBV7-3|NA|TRBD2|TRBJ2-7
CASSLTKRASGGKSYEQYF
TGTGCCAGCAGCTTGACCAAACGGGCTAGCGGGGGTAAGTCCTACGAGCAGTACTTC
>TRBV27|NA|TRBD1|TRBJ1-5
CASSSQGAGQPQHF
TGTGCCAGCAGCTCCCAGGGGGCCGGTCAGCCCCAGCATTTT
>TRBV2|NA|NA|TRBJ2-3
CASLGAARGTQYF
TGTGCCAGCTTGGGGGCCGCCAGGGGTACGCAGTATTTT
>TRBV28|NA|NA|TRBJ1-1
CASSSTVTEAFF
TGTGCCAGCAGTTCGACAGTCACTGAAGCTTTCTTT
>TRBV6-1|once|NA|TRBJ2-3
CASSEEDTDTQYF
TGTGCCAGCAGTGAAGAGGACACAGATACGCAGTATTTT
>TRBV10-1|NA|TRBD1|TRBJ2-7
CASTTTGTGPYEQYF
TGCGCCAGCACTACGACCGGGACAGGACCCTACGAGCAGTACTTC
>TRBV28|NA|TRBD2|TRBJ2-3
CASSSTSVGPDTQYF
TGTGCCAGCAGTTCTACTAGCGTTGGACCAGATACGCAGTATTTT
>TRBV12-5|once|NA|TRBJ2-7
CASSLEDTYEQYF
TGTGCTAGTAGCCTAGAGGACACCTACGAGCAGTACTTC
>TRBV9|NA|TRBD1|TRBJ1-3
CASSLGQGKAGNTIYF
TGTGCCAGCAGCCTGGGACAGGGGAAGGCTGGAAACACCATATATTTT
>TRBV19|few|TRBD1|TRBJ1-6
CASSIAGQGIAPLHF
TGTGCCAGTAGTATAGCAGGACAGGGTATCGCACCCCTCCACTTT
>TRBV7-2|once|NA|TRBJ2-3
CASSKQTSKRGVTDTQYF
TGTGCCAGCAGCAAACAAACCTCGAAGAGGGGTGTTACAGATACGCAGTATTTT
>TRBV2|once|NA|TRBJ2-5
CASMSVRGWGTQYF
TGTGCCAGCATGTCTGTGCGGGGCTGGGGGACCCAGTACTTC
>TRBV5-1|NA|NA|TRBJ2-3
CASSTFEGPSTDTQYF
TGCGCCAGCAGCACATTTGAGGGGCCTAGCACAGATACGCAGTATTTT
>TRBV7-9|NA|TRBD1|TRBJ2-7
CASSLSGGTGARGQYF
TGTGCCAGCAGCTTAAGCGGCGGGACAGGGGCGAGGGGGCAGTACTTC
>TRBV7-2|NA|NA|TRBJ2-5
CASGGGWADQETQYF
TGTGCCAGCGGAGGAGGGTGGGCGGATCAAGAGACCCAGTACTTC
>TRBV4-3|NA|NA|TRBJ2-7
CASSLYGTPNNYEQYF
TGCGCCAGCAGCCTGTACGGGACACCCAACAACTACGAGCAGTACTTC
>TRBV6-5|NA|NA|TRBJ2-2
CASSQQGGELFF
TGTGCCAGCAGCCAACAAGGGGGGGAGCTGTTTTTT
>TRBV5-6|few|NA|TRBJ1-2
CASTSGGANYGYTF
TGTGCCAGCACATCCGGAGGGGCTAACTATGGCTACACCTTC
>TRBV5-1|few|TRBD2|TRBJ2-7
CASSLGSSGGASYEQYF
TGCGCCAGCAGCCTGGGATCTAGCGGGGGGGCCTCCTACGAGCAGTACTTC
>TRBV11-2|NA|NA|TRBJ2-7
CASSLGVTAPYEQYF
TGTGCCAGCAGCTTAGGGGTGACAGCGCCCTACGAGCAGTACTTC
>TRBV27|once|NA|TRBJ2-5
CASPPSGTQYF
TGTGCCAGCCCCCCATCCGGGACCCAGTACTTC
>TRBV30|NA|NA|TRBJ1-4
CAWRPMGTGEKLFF
TGTGCCTGGAGACCTATGGGTACTGGGGAAAAACTGTTTTTT
>TRBV6-4|NA|TRBD2|TRBJ2-3
CASSRTTGGADTQYF
TGTGCCAGCAGCAGGACTACGGGAGGAGCAGATACGCAGTATTTT
>TRBV9|NA|TRBD1|TRBJ2-2
CASSVAPGQGTGELFF
TGTGCCAGCAGCGTAGCACCGGGACAGGGGACCGGGGAGCTGTTTTTT
>TRBV14|NA|NA|TRBJ2-2
CASSLYRDSLRLFF
TGTGCCAGCAGCCTCTACCGCGACAGTTTGCGGCTGTTTTTT
>TRBV11-2|NA|TRBD1|TRBJ2-5
CASSWISTGGDKGTQYF
TGTGCCAGCAGCTGGATATCAACAGGGGGCGATAAGGGGACCCAGTACTTC
>TRBV2|NA|TRBD1|TRBJ1-6
CASNRQGEVLEGSPLHF
TGTGCCAGCAATAGACAGGGTGAAGTCTTGGAGGGATCACCCCTCCACTTT
>TRBV27|NA|NA|TRBJ2-3
CASSFSGYGDTQYF
TGTGCCAGCAGTTTTAGCGGCTATGGAGATACGCAGTATTTT
>TRBV2|NA|NA|TRBJ2-2
CASSVVPNTGELFF
TGTGCCAGCAGTGTAGTCCCTAACACCGGGGAGCTGTTTTTT
>TRBV19|NA|NA|TRBJ2-7
CAAQRQGGGEQYF
TGTGCCGCTCAAAGACAGGGCGGGGGCGAGCAGTACTTC
>TRBV7-8|once|NA|TRBJ1-5
CASSLVGGPQHF
TGTGCCAGCAGCTTAGTAGGGGGGCCCCAGCATTTT
>TRBV7-2|NA|NA|TRBJ2-1
CASSFGGEQFF
TGTGCCAGCAGCTTCGGTGGTGAGCAGTTCTTC
>TRBV7-3|NA|TRBD2|TRBJ2-3
CASSSRGGFTDTQYF
TGTGCCAGCAGCTCCCGCGGGGGATTCACAGATACGCAGTATTTT
>TRBV28|NA|NA|TRBJ1-5
CASSLSQGHSQPQHF
TGTGCCAGCAGTTTAAGCCAGGGTCACAGTCAGCCCCAGCATTTT
>TRBV5-1|NA|TRBD1|TRBJ2-7
CASSSQGAVDEQYF
TGCGCCAGCAGCTCACAGGGGGCCGTGGACGAGCAGTACTTC
>TRBV28|NA|NA|TRBJ1-4
CASSRGQANEKLFF
TGTGCCAGCAGTCGGGGGCAGGCAAATGAAAAACTGTTTTTT
>TRBV27|NA|TRBD1|TRBJ1-5
CASSLYGTGAFNQPQHF
TGTGCCAGCAGTTTATATGGGACAGGAGCCTTCAATCAGCCCCAGCATTTT
>TRBV7-8|NA|NA|TRBJ2-3
CASKATRLGTDTQYF
TGTGCCAGCAAAGCAACCCGTCTCGGCACAGATACGCAGTATTTT
>TRBV30|NA|TRBD2|TRBJ2-1
CAWGREAGFSSYNEQFF
TGTGCCTGGGGGAGGGAAGCTGGGTTTAGCTCCTACAATGAGCAGTTCTTC
>TRBV28|NA|NA|TRBJ1-5
CASSPRQPNQPQHF
TGTGCCAGCAGTCCTCGACAGCCCAATCAGCCCCAGCATTTT
>TRBV7-2|NA|TRBD2|TRBJ2-3
CASSRGGGDTQYF
TGTGCCAGCAGCCGCGGGGGGGGAGATACGCAGTATTTT
>TRBV7-9|NA|NA|TRBJ2-5
CASSPLTSLETQYF
TGTGCCAGCAGCCCACTTACTAGCCTGGAGACCCAGTACTTC
>TRBV5-1|NA|NA|TRBJ2-2
CASSLSVAVTGELFF
TGCGCCAGCAGCTTGTCAGTGGCAGTCACCGGGGAGCTGTTTTTT
>TRBV6-5|NA|NA|TRBJ1-4
CASSYEGRKLFF
TGTGCCAGCAGTTATGAGGGGAGAAAACTGTTTTTT
>TRBV20-1|NA|NA|TRBJ2-7
CSASAAEQYF
TGCAGTGCTAGTGCGGCCGAGCAGTACTTC
>TRBV5-1|NA|NA|TRBJ2-6
CASPQTPASVRSGANVLTF
TGCGCCAGCCCACAAACTCCAGCTAGCGTACGCTCTGGGGCCAACGTCCTGACTTTC
>TRBV7-3|NA|NA|TRBJ1-2
CASSSGEWGYTF
TGTGCCAGCAGCTCTGGGGAGTGGGGCTACACCTTC
>TRBV19|few|TRBD1|TRBJ1-2
CARPGQYGYTF
TGTGCCCGCCCGGGACAGTATGGCTACACCTTC
>TRBV10-3|NA|NA|TRBJ2-2
CAISDGTGELFF
TGTGCCATCAGTGATGGAACCGGGGAGCTGTTTTTT
>TRBV4-3|NA|NA|TRBJ2-3
CASSQDNGGPSTDTQYF
TGCGCCAGCAGCCAAGATAATGGGGGGCCGAGCACAGATACGCAGTATTTT
>TRBV7-2|NA|NA|TRBJ2-6
CASSLARSGANVLTF
TGTGCCAGCAGCTTAGCGCGCTCTGGGGCCAACGTCCTGACTTTC
>TRBV19|few|NA|TRBJ2-7
CASSTNRASYEQYF
TGTGCCAGTAGTACGAACAGGGCCTCCTACGAGCAGTACTTC
>TRBV4-1|NA|TRBD2|TRBJ2-3
CASSQVSGGAPDTQYF
TGCGCCAGCAGCCAAGTAAGCGGGGGGGCCCCAGATACGCAGTATTTT
>TRBV5-1|once|NA|TRBJ1-2
CASSPLGSGADGYTF
TGCGCCAGCAGCCCCCTTGGATCAGGGGCCGATGGCTACACCTTC
>TRBV19|NA|NA|TRBJ1-5
CASSIPSVARNQPQHF
TGTGCCAGTAGTATTCCCTCGGTGGCCCGGAATCAGCCCCAGCATTTT
>TRBV6-5|once|TRBD1|TRBJ2-2
CASSPGQVTGELFF
TGTGCCAGCAGTCCGGGACAGGTGACCGGGGAGCTGTTTTTT
>TRBV7-9|NA|TRBD1|TRBJ1-4
CASSRPGGGEKLFF
TGTGCCAGCAGCCGGCCAGGGGGTGGGGAAAAACTGTTTTTT